This T cell receptor (beta chain) was recovered during a study of siplizumab effects on memory and regulatory T cells. The study's findings and limits: Major contributors to the alloresponse seemed to be naive T cells, which also appeared more diverse than memory cells. Suppressive capability of dividing Tregs from siplizumab cultures went unverified.

Remarks on this clone: Its specificity is unknown.

Clones were read by immunoSEQ multiplex PCR, and TCRdb kept only the in-frame ones, dropping some. The sample carries approximately 120,000 clones, about 91% recorded once. This TCR derives from a human donor in good health. Sequenced material: Tregs sorted from blood.

As DNA, the CDR3 is TGCAGCGTTCTCGGAAGGGGGTTCCTCACTGAAGCTTTCTTT. Translated: CSVLGRGFLTEAFF. V gene TRBV29-1 combines with J gene TRBJ1-1, with a weak D call TRBD1 (6 bases). The germline V and J ends were trimmed by 5 bases and 4 bases, with 17 bases remaining between them. The CDR3 has 14 residues. Germline-derived CDR1 and CDR2 are SQVTM and ANQGSEA. The whole variable domain, filled in from reference TRBV29-1 and TRBJ1-1, reads SAVISQKPSRDICQRGTSLTIQCQVDSQVTMMFWYRQQPGQSLTLIATANQGSEATYESGFVIDKFPISRPNLTFSTLTVSNMSPEDSSIYLCSVLGRGFLTEAFFGQGTRLTVV.